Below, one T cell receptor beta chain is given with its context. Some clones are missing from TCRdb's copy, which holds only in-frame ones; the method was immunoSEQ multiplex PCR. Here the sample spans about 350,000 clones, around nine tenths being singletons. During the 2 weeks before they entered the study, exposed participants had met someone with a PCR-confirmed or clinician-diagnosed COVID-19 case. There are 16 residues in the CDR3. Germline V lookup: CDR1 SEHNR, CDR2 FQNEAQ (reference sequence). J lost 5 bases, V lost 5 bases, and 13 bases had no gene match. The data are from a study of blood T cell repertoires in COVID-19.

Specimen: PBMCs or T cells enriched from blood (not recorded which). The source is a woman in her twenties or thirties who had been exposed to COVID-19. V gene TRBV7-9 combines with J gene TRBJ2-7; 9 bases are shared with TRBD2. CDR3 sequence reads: CASSQGLATVPDEQYF. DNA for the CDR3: TGTGCCAGCAGCCAGGGACTAGCCACCGTTCCCGACGAGCAGTACTTC. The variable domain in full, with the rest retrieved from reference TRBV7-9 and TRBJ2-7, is DTGVSQNPRHKITKRGQNVTFRCDPISEHNRLYWYRQTLGQGPEFLTYFQNEAQLEKSRLLSDRFSAERPKGSFSTLEIQRTEQGDSAMYLCASSQGLATVPDEQYFGPGTRLTVT.